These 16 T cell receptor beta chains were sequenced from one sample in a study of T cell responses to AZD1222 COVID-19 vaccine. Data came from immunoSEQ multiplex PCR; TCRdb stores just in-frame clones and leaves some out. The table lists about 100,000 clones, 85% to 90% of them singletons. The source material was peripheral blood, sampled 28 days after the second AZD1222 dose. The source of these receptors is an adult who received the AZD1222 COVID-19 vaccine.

CDR3 amino acids: CASSVSRTSGGEETQYF. CDR3 DNA: TGCGCCAGCAGCGTATCCCGGACTAGCGGGGGGGAGGAGACCCAGTACTTC. This chain connects TRBV5-1 to TRBJ2-5; 15 nucleotides line up with TRBD2. This CDR3 contains 17 residues. Germline V lookup: CDR1 SGHRS, CDR2 YFSETQ. V lost 4 bases, J lost 5 bases, and 9 bases stayed unmatched.

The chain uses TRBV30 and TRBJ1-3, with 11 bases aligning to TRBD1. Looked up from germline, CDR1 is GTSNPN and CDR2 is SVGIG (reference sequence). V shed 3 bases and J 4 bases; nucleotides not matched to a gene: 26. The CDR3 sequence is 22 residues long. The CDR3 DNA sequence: TGTGCCTGGAGGAGTGCCCGTTTTTCCGCCCCCGGGACAGGGGGAGTAGGAAACACCATATATTTT. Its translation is CAWRSARFSAPGTGGVGNTIYF. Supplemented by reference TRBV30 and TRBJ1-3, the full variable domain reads SQTIHQWPATLVQPVGSPLSLECTVEGTSNPNLYWYRQAAGRGLQLLFYSVGIGQISSEVPQNLSASRPQDRQFILSSKKLLLSDSGFYLCAWRSARFSAPGTGGVGNTIYFGEGSWLTVV.

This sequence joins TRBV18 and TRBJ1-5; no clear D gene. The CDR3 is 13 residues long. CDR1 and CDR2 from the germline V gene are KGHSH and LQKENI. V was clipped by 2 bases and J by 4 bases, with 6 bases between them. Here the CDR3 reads CASSPGQNQPQHF. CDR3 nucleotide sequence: TGTGCCAGCTCACCAGGGCAGAATCAGCCCCAGCATTTT.

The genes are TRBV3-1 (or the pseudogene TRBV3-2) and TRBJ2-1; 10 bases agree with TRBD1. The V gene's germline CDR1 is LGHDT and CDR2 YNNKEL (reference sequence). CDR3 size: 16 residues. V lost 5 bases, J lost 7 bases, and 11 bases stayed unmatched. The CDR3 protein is CASSYKPGQGYNEQFF. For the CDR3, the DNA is TGTGCCAGCAGCTATAAACCGGGACAGGGGTATAATGAGCAGTTCTTC.

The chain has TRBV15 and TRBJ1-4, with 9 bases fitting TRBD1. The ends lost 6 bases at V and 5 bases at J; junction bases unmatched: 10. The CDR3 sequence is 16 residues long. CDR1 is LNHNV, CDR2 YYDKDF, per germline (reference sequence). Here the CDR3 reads CATSAGQGQGNEKLFF. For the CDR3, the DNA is TGTGCCACCAGTGCGGGACAGGGTCAGGGGAATGAAAAACTGTTTTTT.

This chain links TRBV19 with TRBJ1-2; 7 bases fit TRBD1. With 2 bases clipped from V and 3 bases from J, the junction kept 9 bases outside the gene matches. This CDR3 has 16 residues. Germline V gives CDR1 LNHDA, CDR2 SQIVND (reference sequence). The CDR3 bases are TGTGCCAGTAGTATAATTTCCCTACAGGGGTACTATGGCTACACCTTC. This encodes CASSIISLQGYYGYTF.

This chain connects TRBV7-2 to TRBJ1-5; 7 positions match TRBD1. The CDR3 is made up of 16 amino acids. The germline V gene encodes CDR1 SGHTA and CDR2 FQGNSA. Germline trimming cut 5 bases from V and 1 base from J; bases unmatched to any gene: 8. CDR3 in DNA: TGTGCCAGCAGCCCGGGACAGCCCTTAAGCAATCAGCCCCAGCATTTT. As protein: CASSPGQPLSNQPQHF.

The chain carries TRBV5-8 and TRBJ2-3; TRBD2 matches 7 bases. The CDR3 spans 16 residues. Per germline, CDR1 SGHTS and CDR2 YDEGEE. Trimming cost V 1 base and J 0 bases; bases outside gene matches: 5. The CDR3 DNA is TGTGCCAGCAGCTTGAGGCGGGGGTTTAGCACAGATACGCAGTATTTT. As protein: CASSLRRGFSTDTQYF.

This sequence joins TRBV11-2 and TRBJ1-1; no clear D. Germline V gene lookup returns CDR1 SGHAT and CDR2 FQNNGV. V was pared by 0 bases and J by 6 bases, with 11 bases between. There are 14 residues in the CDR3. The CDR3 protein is CASSLDRRSPEAFF. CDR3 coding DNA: TGTGCCAGCAGCTTAGATAGGAGGAGTCCTGAAGCTTTCTTT.

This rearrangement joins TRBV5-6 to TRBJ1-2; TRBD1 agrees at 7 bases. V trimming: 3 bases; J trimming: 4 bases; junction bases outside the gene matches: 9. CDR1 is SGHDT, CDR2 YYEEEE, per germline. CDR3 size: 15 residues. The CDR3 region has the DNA TGTGCCAGCAGCTCGACCCGAGGGGGCGCCTATGGCTACACCTTC. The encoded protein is CASSSTRGGAYGYTF.

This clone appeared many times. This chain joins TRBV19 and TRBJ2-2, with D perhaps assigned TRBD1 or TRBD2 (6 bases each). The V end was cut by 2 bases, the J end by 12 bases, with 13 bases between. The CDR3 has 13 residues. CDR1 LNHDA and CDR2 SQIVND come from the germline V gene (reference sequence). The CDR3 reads CASSISEGGKLFF. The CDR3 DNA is TGTGCCAGTAGTATATCCGAGGGGGGAAAGCTGTTTTTT.

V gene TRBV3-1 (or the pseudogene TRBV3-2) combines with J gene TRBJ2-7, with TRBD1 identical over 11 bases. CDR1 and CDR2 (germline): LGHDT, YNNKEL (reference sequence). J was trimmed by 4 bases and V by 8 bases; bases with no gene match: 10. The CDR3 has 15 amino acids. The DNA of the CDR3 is TGTGCCAGCGGCCTCACGGACAGGGGGCCGTACGAGCAGTACTTC. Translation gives CASGLTDRGPYEQYF.

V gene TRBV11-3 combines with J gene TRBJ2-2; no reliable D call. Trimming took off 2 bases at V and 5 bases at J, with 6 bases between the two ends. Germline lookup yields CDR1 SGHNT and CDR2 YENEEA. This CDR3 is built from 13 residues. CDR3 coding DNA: TGTGCCAGCAGCTTAATTGGGACCGGGGAGCTGTTTTTT. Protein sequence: CASSLIGTGELFF.

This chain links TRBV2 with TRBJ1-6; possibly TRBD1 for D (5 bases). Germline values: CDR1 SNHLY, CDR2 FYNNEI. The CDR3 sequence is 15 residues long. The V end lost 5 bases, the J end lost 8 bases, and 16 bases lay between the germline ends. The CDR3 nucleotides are TGTGCCAGCAGTCGGACACACGTGGGGGATTCACCCCTCCACTTT. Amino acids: CASSRTHVGDSPLHF.

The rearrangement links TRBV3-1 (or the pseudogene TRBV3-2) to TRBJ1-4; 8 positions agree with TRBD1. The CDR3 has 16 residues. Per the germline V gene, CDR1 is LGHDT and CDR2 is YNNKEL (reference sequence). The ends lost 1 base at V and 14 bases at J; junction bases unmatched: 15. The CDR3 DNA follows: TGTGCCAGCAGCCAAGGGGTACAGGGGGGGTTTGTGAGGCTGTTTTTT. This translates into CASSQGVQGGFVRLFF.

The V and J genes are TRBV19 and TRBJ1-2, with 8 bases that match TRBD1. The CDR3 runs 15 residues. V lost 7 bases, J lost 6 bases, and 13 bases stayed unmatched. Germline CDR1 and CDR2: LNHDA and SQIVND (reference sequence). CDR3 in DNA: TGTGCCAGTACCCTGCCGGGACAGGAGGGTAATGGCTACACCTTC. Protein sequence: CASTLPGQEGNGYTF. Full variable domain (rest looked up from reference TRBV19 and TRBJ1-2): DGGITQSPKYLFRKEGQNVTLSCEQNLNHDAMYWYRQDPGQGLRLIYYSQIVNDFQKGDIAEGYSVSREKKESFPLTVTSAQKNPTAFYLCASTLPGQEGNGYTFGSGTRLTVV.